The 8 T cell receptor beta chains reported below all come from one sample, sequenced in a study of cytomegalovirus exposure and HLA in healthy donors. The PCR ran on 60 Vbeta and 13 Jbeta primers. The method was immunoSEQ multiplex PCR; TCRdb's version includes in-frame clones alone and lacks a portion of them. The sample yields about 200,000 clones, roughly three quarters seen once. Material: PBMCs. The receptors stem from a male donor in good health and CMV-seropositive.

The chain joins TRBV5-1 to TRBJ2-5; D may be TRBD1 (6 bases). Germline CDR1 is SGHRS and CDR2 is YFSETQ. The CDR3 runs 13 residues. V lost 4 bases and J 5 bases, leaving 12 bases between the germline ends. The CDR3: CASSIMGAETQYF. In DNA, the CDR3 is TGCGCCAGCAGCATAATGGGGGCGGAGACCCAGTACTTC.

This clone has only one observation. A read error may account for a junction end that differs from germline. The V call is TRBV7-7, the J call TRBJ2-3, with D possibly matching TRBD2 (5 bases). There are 13 residues in the CDR3. Germline V CDR1 and CDR2: SSHAT, FNYEAQ (reference sequence). This chain's CDR3 is CASSSGSTDTQYF. DNA for the CDR3: TGTGCTAGCAGCTCGGGATCCACAGATACGCAGTATTTT.

The chain combines TRBV7-2 with TRBJ2-2, with D unclear. This CDR3 is 16 amino acids long. CDR1 and CDR2 (germline): SGHTA, FQGNSA. V lost 5 bases and J 1 base, leaving 14 bases between the germline ends. The CDR3 sequence: CASSPEFPRNTGELFF. The DNA for the CDR3 is TGTGCCAGCAGCCCCGAGTTTCCGAGGAACACCGGGGAGCTGTTTTTT.

The gene calls are TRBV27 and TRBJ1-2; D is uncertain. The CDR3 runs 12 residues. Germline V gene lookup returns CDR1 MNHEY and CDR2 SMNVEV (reference sequence). With 4 bases removed from V and 7 bases from J, the gap between germline ends came to 10 bases. CDR3 sequence (DNA): TGTGCCAGCAGTTCAGGACTGGGTGGCTACACCTTC. This codes for CASSSGLGGYTF.

The chain employs TRBV7-2 and TRBJ2-7; perhaps TRBD1 as D (5 bases). V was trimmed by 4 bases and J by 1 base, leaving 11 bases between them. CDR1 is SGHTA and CDR2 is FQGNSA in the germline V gene. This CDR3 has 14 residues. The CDR3 bases are TGTGCCAGCAGCTCGCGACAGCCATCCTACGAGCAGTACTTC. Its protein product is CASSSRQPSYEQYF.

This chain joins TRBV5-6 and TRBJ2-1, with D uncertain. The CDR3 runs 12 residues. Trimming shortened V by 2 bases and J by 6 bases, and 6 bases separated the two germline ends. Germline values: CDR1 SGHDT, CDR2 YYEEEE. The CDR3 nucleotides are TGTGCCAGCAGCTTCGTCCCCAATGAGCAGTTCTTC. This gives the protein CASSFVPNEQFF.

CDR3 residues: CASSLAQGANEQFF. CDR3 DNA: TGTGCCAGCAGCTTAGCGCAGGGGGCGAATGAGCAGTTCTTC. V and J are TRBV7-6 and TRBJ2-1; the match to TRBD1 covers 8 bases. J gave up 7 bases and V 0 bases, and 2 bases lay outside the gene matches. The CDR3 totals 14 residues. Germline V gene sequence: CDR1 SGHVS, CDR2 FNYEAQ.

The rearrangement joins TRBV7-6 to TRBJ2-3; 9 bases align to TRBD2. The CDR3 is 18 amino acids. CDR1 SGHVS and CDR2 FNYEAQ come from the germline V gene. V was pared by 4 bases and J by 2 bases, with 13 bases of the junction left unmatched. The CDR3 spells CASSSRWAGGKDTDTQYF. CDR3 sequence (DNA): TGTGCCAGCAGCTCCCGATGGGCGGGGGGGAAAGACACAGATACGCAGTATTTT.